The next 12 T cell receptor beta chains were all read from a single sample in a study. TCRdb re-called the 5' RACE reads with MiXCR, one entry per CDR3 protein. The profile shows 50,000 to 75,000 distinct CDR3 sequences, roughly 22% of them singletons. What was sequenced was memory CD4+ T cells sorted from a lymph node. Subset here: memory CD4+ T cells, CD4+CD45RO+CD25-. These TCRs come from a female donor with breast cancer.

This clonotype was counted at least ten times. This chain connects TRBV12-3 or TRBV12-4 to TRBJ2-5; D may be TRBD1 (5 bases). With 5 bases removed from V and 10 bases from J, the gap between germline ends came to 17 bases. The CDR3 has 13 residues. The CDR3 is CASSPLGDLDQYF. CDR3 DNA: TGTGCCAGCAGTCCCTTAGGGGATTTAGACCAGTACTTC.

The genes are TRBV4-1 and TRBJ2-5, with 8 bases that match TRBD2. The CDR3 spans 16 residues. Losses at the gene ends were 0 bases for V and 1 base for J; bases not matched to a gene: 4. CDR1 is MGHRA, CDR2 YSYEKL, per germline. The CDR3 bases are TGCGCCAGCAGCCAAGATCAGCGGGGGCGCCAAGAGACCCAGTACTTC. Its translation: CASSQDQRGRQETQYF.

This clonotype was counted a few times. V and J are TRBV6-6 and TRBJ2-4, with 8 bases aligning to TRBD2. V shed 5 bases, J shed 5 bases, and the junction held 5 bases outside the gene matches. CDR3 size: 14 residues. Per germline, CDR1 MNHNY and CDR2 SVGAGI (reference sequence). The CDR3 reads CASSKAGAENIQYF. In DNA, the CDR3 is TGTGCCAGCAGTAAAGCGGGAGCGGAAAACATTCAGTACTTC.

The rearrangement links TRBV29-1 to TRBJ2-1; D gene unclear. The CDR3 spans 11 residues. V lost 4 bases to trimming and J lost 5 bases, with 6 bases between them. The V gene's germline CDR1 is SQVTM and CDR2 ANQGSEA. The CDR3 here is CSVGADNEQFF. As DNA, the CDR3 is TGCAGCGTTGGGGCGGACAATGAGCAGTTCTTC.

The chain links TRBV7-3 to TRBJ2-6; perhaps TRBD1 as D (6 bases). Germline V gene sequence: CDR1 SGHTA, CDR2 FQGTGA. The CDR3 is made up of 16 amino acids. The V end was cut by 0 bases, the J end by 4 bases, with 10 bases between. The CDR3 bases are TGTGCCAGCAGCTTAACGGGGGCCGCAGGGGCCAACGTCCTGACTTTC. Protein sequence: CASSLTGAAGANVLTF.

This clonotype was counted at least ten times. The chain couples TRBV2 to TRBJ2-1; D is possibly TRBD1 or TRBD2 (5 bases each). The CDR3 is 13 residues long. V lost 2 bases to trimming and J lost 10 bases, with 12 bases between them. Germline V gene lookup returns CDR1 SNHLY and CDR2 FYNNEI. CDR3 sequence (DNA): TGTGCCAGCAGTGAAAACCCCGGGACGGAGCAGTTCTTC. It codes for CASSENPGTEQFF. Full variable domain (missing parts from reference TRBV2 and TRBJ2-1): EPEVTQTPSHQVTQMGQEVILRCVPISNHLYFYWYRQILGQKVEFLVSFYNNEISEKSEIFDDQFSVERPDGSNFTLKIRSTKLEDSAMYFCASSENPGTEQFFGPGTRLTVL.

This clonotype has just a few counts. The chain links TRBV5-1 to TRBJ1-1; TRBD1 agrees at 7 bases. CDR1 is SGHRS, CDR2 YFSETQ, per germline. CDR3 size: 15 residues. The ends lost 4 bases at V and 5 bases at J; junction bases unmatched: 11. The CDR3 DNA sequence: TGCGCCAGCAGCACCGGACAGGAGAGAAGAACTGAAGCTTTCTTT. It is translated as CASSTGQERRTEAFF.

The J gene is TRBJ2-3, the V gene TRBV4-2; D possibly matches TRBD1 or TRBD2 (5 bases each). Germline CDR1 reads LGHNA; CDR2 reads YNFKEQ. The CDR3 is made up of 16 amino acids. V dropped 5 bases and J dropped 5 bases, with 20 bases sitting between them. The CDR3: CASSIQIRAEGDTQYF. Written as DNA, the CDR3 is TGTGCCAGCAGCATACAGATCAGGGCCGAGGGAGATACGCAGTATTTT.

This clonotype was found many times. J is TRBJ2-7 and V is TRBV10-3; either TRBD1 or TRBD2 may fit D (6 bases each). Trimming cost V 0 bases and J 5 bases, with 14 bases left between them. The length of the CDR3 is 15 residues. Germline assignment: CDR1 ENHRY and CDR2 SYGVKD. The CDR3 DNA sequence: TGTGCCATCAGTGAGTCGATCGGGGGCGTGGACGAGCAGTACTTC. Encoded protein: CAISESIGGVDEQYF.

The CDR3 region has the DNA TGTGCCAGCAGCCAAGAACGGGGGAATGGCTACACCTTC. Its protein product is CASSQERGNGYTF. The gene calls are TRBV4-2 and TRBJ1-2, with a tentative D call TRBD1 (5 bases). The CDR3 covers 13 residues. In germline, CDR1 is LGHNA, CDR2 YNFKEQ. V was cut by 0 bases and J by 6 bases, with 8 bases left in between.

A remark on this clonotype: Just one base apart from a much larger clone, this may be a read error. The V and J genes are TRBV12-3 or TRBV12-4 and TRBJ1-5, with 7 bases fitting TRBD1. The CDR3 has 14 amino acids. The CDR3 DNA is TGTGCCAGCACCTTCGGACAGGCCAATCAGCCCCAGCAGTTT. Residues: CASTFGQANQPQQF.

The sample holds a few counts of this clonotype. V and J are TRBV19 and TRBJ2-1; D is perhaps TRBD2 (6 bases). The CDR3 runs to 15 residues. Trimming left V 2 bases short and J 7 bases short, with 15 bases between. Germline V gene lookup returns CDR1 LNHDA and CDR2 SQIVND (reference sequence). In DNA, the CDR3 is TGTGCCAGTAGTATATTCCCTAGCGTCTTAAATGAGCAGTTCTTC. This sequence encodes CASSIFPSVLNEQFF.